This entry is about one T cell receptor (beta chain). This record belongs to a study of technical replicates of blood from several donors. Trimming removed 5 bases at V and 1 base at J, with 11 bases between. Per the germline V gene, CDR1 is SGHVS and CDR2 is FQNEAQ. The CDR3 loop spans 15 amino acids. TCRdb's copy holds only in-frame clones and misses some; the assay was immunoSEQ multiplex PCR. This sample has roughly 97,000 clones, with about 96% found just once. J is TRBJ2-2 and V is TRBV7-8; D gene unclear. Sequences were obtained from T cells isolated from PBMCs. This TCR came from a human donor in good health. The CDR3 DNA reads as TGTGCCAGCAGCGAAGTGAGCTGGAACACCGGGGAGCTGTTTTTT. Translation gives CASSEVSWNTGELFF.